This T cell receptor (beta chain) was obtained from a study of OX40 agonist ivuxolimab in advanced cancers. Study-wide background: An anti-OX40 (CD134) antibody with agonistic activity, ivuxolimab, was administered to patients. Two patients with cutaneous melanoma and one with hepatocellular carcinoma, three in total, showed partial responses.

Study results and limitations: There were, on average, more expanded clones in CD8+ T cells than in CD4+.

Some clones are missing from TCRdb's copy, which holds only in-frame ones; the method was immunoSEQ multiplex PCR. The repertoire holds 75,000 to 90,000 clones, with about 90% as singletons. The V gene lost 8 bases and the J gene lost 4 bases, with 20 bases spanning the gap. This CDR3 has 15 amino acids. Per germline, CDR1 SGHVS and CDR2 FQNEAQ. On this clone itself: Its antigen is unidentified.

The material was CD4+ or CD8+ T cells sorted from blood, obtained in a trial of the OX40 agonist ivuxolimab. The receptor was derived from an adult with an advanced solid tumor such as melanoma, head and neck, liver or kidney cancer. The chain employs TRBV7-8 and TRBJ1-1, with D maybe TRBD1 (5 bases). The CDR3 reads CASQLTVGGSTEAFF. DNA for the CDR3: TGTGCCAGCCAGCTTACTGTGGGGGGGAGCACTGAAGCTTTCTTT.